A single sample is the source of the 8 T cell receptor beta chains below, sequenced in a study of shared clonotypes between healthy human individuals. Profiling relied on immunoSEQ multiplex PCR, and the TCRdb table lists in-frame clones only, not all of them. The sample records millions of clones, about 95% being singletons. Sequenced sample: naive CD4+ T cells sorted from blood. Subset here: CD45RA+ positively selected. These receptors all come from a man between 18 and 35 years old in good health.

The V call is TRBV5-1, the J call TRBJ2-1, with D possibly matching TRBD2 (5 bases). The germline CDR1 and CDR2 sequences are SGHRS and YFSETQ. The CDR3 runs 18 residues. With 4 bases removed from V and 5 bases from J, the gap between germline ends came to 25 bases. The CDR3 DNA is TGCGCCAGCAGCCCCTTGCCTTGGTTGAGGGAGCTTAACAATGAGCAGTTCTTC. It specifies CASSPLPWLRELNNEQFF.

This rearrangement joins TRBV4-2 to TRBJ2-1, with D maybe TRBD1 (6 bases). Trimming shortened V by 3 bases and J by 6 bases, and 15 bases separated the two germline ends. Germline loops: CDR1 LGHNA, CDR2 YNFKEQ. The CDR3 length is 15 residues. In DNA form, the CDR3 reads TGTGCCAGCAGCCAGCTTGGGGGCCGGGGCAATGAGCAGTTCTTC. Encoded protein: CASSQLGGRGNEQFF.

The chain carries TRBV7-2 and TRBJ2-1; D possibly corresponds to TRBD2 (5 bases). The germline V gene has CDR1 SGHTA and CDR2 FQGNSA. The CDR3 is 15 residues long. V lost 6 bases and J lost 4, with 16 bases in between. The chain's CDR3 is CASRVFSGIYNEQFF. In nucleotides, the CDR3 is TGTGCCAGCAGAGTCTTCAGCGGAATTTACAATGAGCAGTTCTTC.

The genes are TRBV5-4 and TRBJ2-5; 8 bases align to TRBD1. Germline CDR1 and CDR2: SGHNT and YYREEE (reference sequence). This CDR3 region has 15 residues. The V gene end was trimmed by 5 bases and the J gene end by 1 base; junction bases not matched to a gene: 7. The CDR3 DNA reads TGTGCCAGCAGACCCGGACAGGGACGCCAAGAGACCCAGTACTTC. Residues: CASRPGQGRQETQYF.

This chain uses TRBV11-2 with TRBJ2-5, with D perhaps TRBD2 (5 bases). The CDR3 covers 12 residues. From germline, CDR1 is SGHAT and CDR2 FQNNGV. V was trimmed by 5 bases and J by 5 bases, leaving 9 bases between them. The CDR3 DNA reads as TGTGCCAGCAGCCGGGGATGGGAGACCCAGTACTTC. It translates to CASSRGWETQYF.

This chain connects TRBV28 to TRBJ1-6; no clear D gene. Germline V CDR1 and CDR2: MDHEN, SYDVKM. V gave up 5 bases and J gave up 0 bases, with 11 bases separating them. The CDR3 is 16 amino acids. The CDR3 coding sequence is TGTGCCAGCAGTACCGGACCGGCCTCCTATAATTCACCCCTCCACTTT. As protein: CASSTGPASYNSPLHF.

J is TRBJ2-1 and V is TRBV6-5; a possible D gene is TRBD1 (6 bases). The CDR3 is made up of 13 amino acids. Germline assignment: CDR1 MNHEY and CDR2 SVGAGI. V lost 2 bases to trimming and J lost 9 bases, with 11 bases between them. The CDR3 DNA is TGTGCCAGCAGTTACGGGGGCAGCACTGAGCAGTTCTTC. Its protein product is CASSYGGSTEQFF.

This chain joins TRBV7-2 and TRBJ1-6; a weak D match, TRBD1 (6 bases). CDR3 length: 15 amino acids. V shed 2 bases and J shed 6 bases, with 11 bases lying between them. Germline assignment: CDR1 SGHTA and CDR2 FQGNSA. In DNA, the CDR3 is TGTGCCAGCAGCTTAAACAGGGCCCTTAATTCACCCCTCCACTTT. It specifies CASSLNRALNSPLHF.